Presented here are 3 T cell receptor beta chains from one specimen sequenced in a study of CD4 T cells in relation to SARS-CoV-2 and coronaviruses (dated by TCRdb to the early 2020s). These receptors have no known antigen. To prepare the library, the immunoSEQ multiplex PCR assay was applied. Entries here come from immuneACCESS through TCRdb and include only in-frame sequences with V and J called. Some clones fail to appear in such tables; in the studies checked, an unresolved V gene covers under half of the shortfall, and the cause of the remainder is unknown. The sample includes tens of thousands of clones, with nearly 85% observed a single time. The top ten clonotypes cover around 1.2% of the sample. The sequencing input was naive CD4+ T cells from PBMCs, cultured in vitro. Per the publication, the cell subset or site label means: naive CD4+ T cells isolated by negative enrichment. Every receptor here comes from an adult with COVID-19.

The chain is built from TRBV28 and TRBJ1-2, with D perhaps matching TRBD1 (6 bases). V lost 11 bases, J lost 5 bases, and 12 bases lay in between. Germline V gene lookup returns CDR1 MDHEN and CDR2 SYDVKM. The CDR3 runs to 11 residues. As DNA, the CDR3 is TGTGCCGGCGGACAGAGTTATGGCTACACCTTC. It specifies CAGGQSYGYTF.

The chain is built from TRBV15 and TRBJ2-5, with a possible D match to TRBD2 (6 bases). Germline V lookup: CDR1 LNHNV, CDR2 YYDKDF (reference sequence). Deletions cut 8 bases from V and 5 bases from J, with 15 bases between. The CDR3 runs to 13 residues. The DNA of the CDR3 is TGTGCCACCGCAAGGGACTCCACCGAGACCCAGTACTTC. Protein sequence: CATARDSTETQYF.

The rearrangement links TRBV6-2 or TRBV6-3 to TRBJ2-7; no definite D call. V lost 2 bases to trimming and J lost 3 bases, with 11 bases between them. CDR3 length: 14 amino acids. The V gene's germline CDR1 is MNHEY and CDR2 SVGEGT. The CDR3 reads CASSYPKGNYEQYF. The CDR3 region has the DNA TGTGCCAGCAGTTACCCGAAGGGAAACTACGAGCAGTACTTC.